A single sample is the source of the 11 T cell receptor beta chains below, sequenced in a study of T cells in Graves' hyperthyroidism and ophthalmopathy (dated by TCRdb to the late 2010s). Libraries were built with multiplex PCR. TCRdb names Illumina HiSeq 2000 as the instrument used. The TCR beta CDR3 regions were amplified from RNA transcripts. For the first round of RT-PCR on the TCR CDR3, the HTBI primer set was used together with the Qiagen OneStep RT-PCR kit. In-frame beta chains were kept once TCRdb had trimmed the public reads at Q25 with fastp and called clones with MiXCR. Rows are combined by CDR3 protein, so each entry shows the most common genes and DNA. Within this sample are 500,000 to 800,000 distinct CDR3 sequences, with more than 14% of them counted one time only. The ten largest make up roughly an eighth of the sample. The source material was blood. The receptors here all came from a woman aged 45-60 years with Graves' ophthalmopathy.

At least ten counts were recorded for this clonotype. This chain links TRBV28 with TRBJ1-1; D gene unclear. Deletions cut 3 bases from V and 8 bases from J, with 7 bases between. Germline lookup yields CDR1 MDHEN and CDR2 SYDVKM. The CDR3 sequence is 11 residues long. The CDR3 region is CASSFGREAFF. CDR3 DNA sequence: TGTGCCAGCAGTTTTGGGAGGGAAGCTTTCTTT. The variable domain in full, with the rest retrieved from reference TRBV28 and TRBJ1-1, is DVKVTQSSRYLVKRTGEKVFLECVQDMDHENMFWYRQDPGLGLRLIYFSYDVKMKEKGDIPEGYSVSREKKERFSLILESASTNQTSMYLCASSFGREAFFGQGTRLTVV.

V usage is TRBV5-1 and J usage is TRBJ2-1; D is perhaps TRBD1 (5 bases). Germline assignment: CDR1 SGHRS and CDR2 YFSETQ. V gave up 2 bases and J gave up 0 bases, with 15 bases separating them. The CDR3 covers 17 residues. The CDR3 loop is CASSFLSQGNSYNEQFF. DNA for the CDR3: TGCGCCAGCAGCTTCTTGAGTCAGGGTAACTCCTACAATGAGCAGTTCTTC.

This clonotype was picked up many times. The chain has TRBV20-1 and TRBJ1-2; D uncertain. The CDR3 is made up of 14 amino acids. Germline CDR1 reads DFQATT; CDR2 reads SNEGSKA (reference sequence). V was shortened by 0 bases and J by 2 bases, with 10 bases between the two germline ends. The CDR3, as DNA: TGCAGTGCTAGAGAACGCCGGCGGAACTATGGCTACACCTTC. Amino acid sequence: CSARERRRNYGYTF.

In this sample, this clonotype turned up many times. The junction departs from germline at one end; a sequencing error may be responsible. V and J are TRBV5-1 and TRBJ2-7; 10 bases align to TRBD2. This CDR3 spans 15 amino acids. In germline, CDR1 is SGHRS, CDR2 YFSETQ. CDR3 bases: TGTGCCAGCAGTTTGGGCCTAGCGGGAGTAGGCGAGCAGTACTTC. Translated, it gives CASSLGLAGVGEQYF.

This clonotype has at least ten counts. The chain recombines TRBV10-3 with TRBJ2-7; D is unresolved. CDR3 length equals 11 residues. Germline V gene data show CDR1 as ENHRY and CDR2 as SYGVKD. Trimming shortened V by 3 bases and J by 2 bases, and 2 bases separated the two germline ends. The CDR3 is CAISDAYEQYF. For the CDR3, the DNA is TGTGCCATCAGTGATGCCTACGAGCAGTACTTC.

CDR3 nucleotides: TGTGCCAGGGCAGAACCCGCTAACTATGGCTACACCTTC. Amino acids: CARAEPANYGYTF. This chain connects TRBV2 to TRBJ1-2; no clear D. V was clipped by 9 bases and J by 0 bases, with 11 bases between them. The CDR3 consists of 13 residues. Germline V gene lookup returns CDR1 SNHLY and CDR2 FYNNEI.

This sequence joins TRBV10-1 and TRBJ2-3; 9 positions agree with TRBD1. The CDR3 contains 15 residues. The germline gives CDR1 WNHNN, CDR2 SYGVQD (reference sequence). V lost 2 bases, J lost 6 bases, and 6 bases stayed unmatched. In DNA form, the CDR3 reads TGCGCCAGCAGTGAGGTACAGGGGGCTTCGGATACGCAGTATTTT. Protein product: CASSEVQGASDTQYF.

This clonotype has a handful of counts. The J gene is TRBJ1-1, the V gene TRBV20-1; no clear D. The germline gives CDR1 DFQATT, CDR2 SNEGSKA (reference sequence). The CDR3 is 17 residues long. Trimming stripped 1 base from V and 11 bases from J, with 29 bases between. The CDR3 loop is CSARVLANLNPMTGAFF. The CDR3 DNA sequence: TGCAGTGCTAGAGTCCTCGCTAACCTCAACCCCATGACTGGGGCTTTCTTT.

Many counts were recorded for this clonotype. The CDR3 DNA is TGTGCCAGCAGCTTAGGTATGGGGACGGATACGCAGTATTTT. The encoded protein is CASSLGMGTDTQYF. The chain employs TRBV7-3 and TRBJ2-3; perhaps D is TRBD1 or TRBD2 (5 bases each). Germline V CDR1 and CDR2: SGHTA, FQGTGA. Deletions cut 2 bases from V and 6 bases from J, with 12 bases between. This CDR3 spans 14 amino acids.

This clonotype has a handful of counts. A much bigger clone sits one base away, suggesting this may be a read error. The CDR3 carries no conserved terminal phenylalanine or tryptophan, so it likely arises from a read error. The chain has TRBV30 and TRBJ2-1; 10 bases align to TRBD2. V was pared by 1 base and J by 9 bases, with 6 bases of the junction left unmatched. There are 14 residues in the CDR3. The V gene's germline CDR1 is GTSNPN and CDR2 SVGIG (reference sequence). CDR3 coding DNA: TGTGCCTGGAGTGGGCCTAGCGGGAGCAGTGAGCAGTTCCTC. Protein sequence: CAWSGPSGSSEQFL.

Concerning this clonotype: The junction departs from the called germline gene at one end, perhaps through a read error. This rearrangement joins TRBV15 to TRBJ2-2; D may be TRBD1 (6 bases). This CDR3 spans 17 amino acids. Germline CDR1 is LNHNV and CDR2 is YYDKDF (reference sequence). In nucleotides, the CDR3 is TGTGCCATCAGCAGAGGGGACATGAAGATCGAGGCCGGGGAGCTGTTTTTT. It yields the protein CAISRGDMKIEAGELFF.